The 2 T cell receptor beta chains reported below all come from one sample, sequenced in a study of T cells in Graves' hyperthyroidism and ophthalmopathy. It was RNA transcripts that yielded the amplified TCR beta CDR3 regions. The primer set for the first-round RT-PCR of the TCR CDR3 was HTBI. TCRdb redid the calling of the multiplex PCR reads with MiXCR, one entry per CDR3 protein. The table has some 380,000 distinct CDR3 sequences, about 14% seen once. Sequencing was performed on blood. Receptors originate from a man aged 30 to 39 with Graves' hyperthyroidism that later progressed to Graves' ophthalmopathy.

The sample holds many counts of this clonotype. The chain joins TRBV20-1 to TRBJ1-6; 7 bases are shared with TRBD1. This CDR3 comprises 14 residues. Unmatched junction bases numbered 10, after V lost 5 bases and J lost 9 bases. Germline-derived CDR1 and CDR2 are DFQATT and SNEGSKA (reference sequence). The DNA for the CDR3 is TGCAGTGCTGGCTGGACAGGCCCCCTTTCACCCCTCCACTTT. This encodes CSAGWTGPLSPLHF.

There are many counts of this clonotype. The chain employs TRBV6-1 and TRBJ1-4; D perhaps matches TRBD1 (6 bases). The germline gives CDR1 MNHNS, CDR2 SASEGT. The CDR3 length is 15 residues. Trimming removed 5 bases from V and 0 bases from J, with 10 bases in between. CDR3 bases: TGTGCCAGCAGTCCCCGGGGGCCAACTAATGAAAAACTGTTTTTT. Amino acid sequence: CASSPRGPTNEKLFF.